The sequence of this TCR beta chain was determined in a study of CDR3 diversity in severe acne. In TCRdb, the PCR reads were re-called with MiXCR into one record per CDR3 protein. The sample shows roughly 100,000 distinct CDR3 sequences, roughly half of them seen only once. With V trimmed by 1 base and J by 3 bases, 2 bases remained unmatched. The CDR3 consists of 14 residues. CDR1 SNHLY and CDR2 FYNNEI come from the germline V gene. This chain uses TRBV2 with TRBJ2-5, with 7 bases fitting TRBD2. The TCR comes from a male donor with acne. Sequencing was performed on blood. The CDR3: CASSEGAGEETQYF. CDR3 in DNA: TGTGCCAGCAGTGAAGGGGCGGGAGAAGAGACCCAGTACTTC.